This T cell receptor (beta chain) came from a study of glioma-infiltrating T cells after dendritic cell vaccination. Study-wide findings and caveats: Complete blood and tumor specimen sets were limited to few patients. Patients with more pretreatment TILs had longer time to progression and survival.

TCRB CDR3 was amplified from 2 ug genomic DNA or less. Using immunoSEQ multiplex PCR, the repertoire was profiled, and TCRdb retains in-frame clones only, with some absent. The sample lists around 90,000 clones; 70% to 80% were seen once. Germline loops: CDR1 LNHNV, CDR2 YYDKDF (reference sequence). The CDR3 spans 15 residues. V lost 3 bases and J 6 bases, leaving 18 bases between the germline ends. Notes on this clone: Its antigen is not known.

This sequence joins TRBV15 and TRBJ2-7; possible D gene TRBD1, 6 bases. This sample comprised blood, obtained before dendritic cell vaccination. The sequence was collected from a human donor with glioblastoma. DNA of the CDR3: TGTGCCACCAGCAGCCATACTCAATCGACAGGCGAGCAGTACTTC. It encodes CATSSHTQSTGEQYF. Full variable domain (outside the CDR3, taken from reference TRBV15 and TRBJ2-7): DAMVIQNPRYQVTQFGKPVTLSCSQTLNHNVMYWYQQKSSQAPKLLFHYYDKDFNNEADTPDNFQSRRPNTSFCFLDIRSPGLGDTAMYLCATSSHTQSTGEQYFGPGTRLTVT.